Below, 7 T cell receptor beta chains from the same sample are listed, as sequenced in a study of cytomegalovirus exposure and HLA in healthy donors. Amplification used 60 Vbeta primers and 13 Jbeta primers. Measured with immunoSEQ multiplex PCR; TCRdb has only the in-frame clones, and not every one. The table records around 150,000 clones, 60% to 80% of them present only once. Sequencing input: PBMCs. The receptors stem from a man between 45 and 60 years old in good health and CMV-seropositive.

The V and J genes are TRBV6-5 and TRBJ1-6; a possible D gene is TRBD1 (6 bases). Germline CDR1 and CDR2: MNHEY and SVGAGI. The CDR3 is made up of 13 amino acids. CDR3 coding DNA: TGTGCTTCCCGGGGGGCGTCGGGTTCACCCCTCCACTTT. It is translated as CASRGASGSPLHF.

Comments on this clone: Other DNA sequences from this sample encode an identical CDR3 as well. The chain has TRBV7-3 and TRBJ2-7; 8 nucleotides align to TRBD1. Germline CDR1 SGHTA, CDR2 FQGTGA. The V and J ends lost 0 bases and 4 bases, in that order; junction bases with no gene match: 5. There are 15 residues in the CDR3. This CDR3 reads CASSLTSQGAYEQYF. CDR3 nucleotides: TGTGCCAGCAGCTTAACGAGTCAGGGGGCATACGAGCAGTACTTC.

CDR3: CASSFLDSLNTEAFF. In nucleotides, the CDR3 is TGTGCCAGTAGTTTCCTAGACAGCCTGAACACTGAAGCTTTCTTT. This chain uses TRBV19 with TRBJ1-1; D possibly corresponds to TRBD1 (5 bases). CDR1 and CDR2 (germline): LNHDA, SQIVND (reference sequence). V lost 5 bases, J lost 0 bases, and 13 bases lay in between. The CDR3 spans 15 residues.

V is TRBV6-6 and J is TRBJ1-5; 7 bases map to TRBD1. Germline V CDR1 and CDR2: MNHNY, SVGAGI (reference sequence). V lost 6 bases to trimming and J lost 3 bases; unmatched junction nucleotides: 5. The CDR3 totals 14 residues. CDR3 nucleotides: TGTGCCAGCAGAAATGGACAGGACAATCAGCCCCAGCATTTT. Amino acids: CASRNGQDNQPQHF.

The V and J genes are TRBV5-5 and TRBJ1-1, with 8 nucleotides matching TRBD1. From germline, CDR1 is SGHKS and CDR2 YYEKEE (reference sequence). Trimming removed 2 bases from V and 1 base from J; junction bases left unmatched: 7. The CDR3 is made up of 16 amino acids. CDR3 loop: CASSFSRDRQNTEAFF. The CDR3 region has the DNA TGTGCCAGCAGCTTCAGCCGGGACAGGCAGAACACTGAAGCTTTCTTT.

The chain's CDR3 is CASSSDRGRGDYGYTF. Here the CDR3 DNA reads TGCGCCAGCAGCTCGGACAGGGGGCGCGGGGACTATGGCTACACCTTC. This chain joins TRBV5-1 and TRBJ1-2, with TRBD1 identical over 11 bases. The V gene end was trimmed by 3 bases and the J gene end by 3 bases; junction bases not matched to a gene: 7. The germline gives CDR1 SGHRS, CDR2 YFSETQ. The CDR3 runs 16 residues. Looking up the rest from reference TRBV5-1 and TRBJ1-2 gives the full variable domain: KAGVTQTPRYLIKTRGQQVTLSCSPISGHRSVSWYQQTPGQGLQFLFEYFSETQRNKGNFPGRFSGRQFSNSRSEMNVSTLELGDSALYLCASSSDRGRGDYGYTFGSGTRLTVV.

The rearrangement links TRBV6-5 to TRBJ1-3, with 9 bases fitting TRBD1. V lost 6 bases to trimming and J lost 2 bases; unmatched junction nucleotides: 5. Germline CDR1 and CDR2: MNHEY and SVGAGI. This CDR3 region has 15 residues. The CDR3 coding sequence is TGTGCCAGCAGACGGGACAGGGTGACTGGAAACACCATATATTTT. Protein sequence: CASRRDRVTGNTIYF.